Below are 32 T cell receptor beta chains sequenced from a single sample in a study of cytomegalovirus exposure and HLA in healthy donors. Profiling relied on immunoSEQ multiplex PCR, and the TCRdb table lists in-frame clones only, not all of them. The data hold over 120,000 clones, with approximately 90% observed a single time. The sample consisted of PBMCs. The source of these receptors is a woman aged 25 to 39 in good health and CMV-seropositive.

The V and J genes are TRBV4-1 and TRBJ1-6; 7 positions match TRBD1. The CDR3 contains 14 residues. With 2 bases clipped from V and 7 bases from J, the junction kept 2 bases outside the gene matches. Germline V CDR1 and CDR2: MGHRA, YSYEKL. The CDR3 here is CASSQLQGNSPLHF. The DNA of the CDR3 is TGCGCCAGCAGCCAATTACAGGGGAATTCACCCCTCCACTTT.

This chain links TRBV2 with TRBJ1-5; 9 positions agree with TRBD1. This CDR3 region has 20 residues. The V gene's germline CDR1 is SNHLY and CDR2 FYNNEI. The V gene end was trimmed by 3 bases and the J gene end by 2 bases; junction bases not matched to a gene: 17. The CDR3, as DNA: TGTGCCAGCAGTGATATACAGGACAGGGGTTTATCGGGACGCAATCAGCCCCAGCATTTT. It translates to CASSDIQDRGLSGRNQPQHF.

This rearrangement joins TRBV7-2 to TRBJ2-5, with D possibly matching TRBD1 (5 bases). V dropped 3 bases and J dropped 5 bases, with 16 bases sitting between them. The CDR3 runs 15 residues. The germline V gene encodes CDR1 SGHTA and CDR2 FQGNSA. The CDR3 DNA reads TGTGCCAGCAGCTTCCCCCAGGGCGGTGTGGAGACCCAGTACTTC. Its translation is CASSFPQGGVETQYF.

The gene calls are TRBV4-1 and TRBJ2-1; 10 bases line up with TRBD2. With V trimmed by 4 bases and J by 8 bases, 8 bases remained unmatched. Germline CDR1 and CDR2: MGHRA and YSYEKL. The CDR3 spans 15 residues. The CDR3 spells CASSPGLASGDEQFF. The CDR3, as DNA: TGCGCCAGCAGCCCGGGACTAGCGTCTGGTGATGAGCAGTTCTTC.

The rearrangement links TRBV2 to TRBJ1-4, with 7 nucleotides matching TRBD1. The CDR3 runs 14 residues. Germline V gene lookup returns CDR1 SNHLY and CDR2 FYNNEI. J was trimmed by 5 bases and V by 5 bases; bases with no gene match: 5. CDR3 coding DNA: TGTGCCAGCAGTCAGGGACAGCTAAATGAAAAACTGTTTTTT. It translates to CASSQGQLNEKLFF.

V and J are TRBV27 and TRBJ1-1; D ambiguous. V lost 3 bases, J lost 0 bases, and 11 bases lay in between. The CDR3 has 15 amino acids. From germline, CDR1 is MNHEY and CDR2 SMNVEV (reference sequence). CDR3 bases: TGTGCCAGCAGTTTGTCGGTCATCATGAACACTGAAGCTTTCTTT. Translation: CASSLSVIMNTEAFF.

This clone was picked up a small number of times. The chain is built from TRBV13 and TRBJ2-4, with 14 bases lining up with TRBD2. J gave up 5 bases and V 5 bases, and 8 bases lay outside the gene matches. The CDR3 is 17 amino acids. The germline CDR1 and CDR2 sequences are PRHDT and FYEKMQ (reference sequence). CDR3 bases: TGTGCCAGCAGCGCGGGACTAGCGGGAGCCGGGGAAAACATTCAGTACTTC. This codes for CASSAGLAGAGENIQYF.

This chain joins TRBV19 and TRBJ2-5; D unresolved. The germline gives CDR1 LNHDA, CDR2 SQIVND (reference sequence). Trimming took off 3 bases at V and 7 bases at J, with 12 bases between the two ends. The CDR3 has 13 amino acids. The CDR3: CASSIRGRVTQYF. In DNA, the CDR3 is TGTGCCAGTAGTATTCGAGGTCGGGTGACCCAGTACTTC. The full variable domain, its missing parts supplied by reference TRBV19 and TRBJ2-5, is DGGITQSPKYLFRKEGQNVTLSCEQNLNHDAMYWYRQDPGQGLRLIYYSQIVNDFQKGDIAEGYSVSREKKESFPLTVTSAQKNPTAFYLCASSIRGRVTQYFGPGTRLLVL.

The chain recombines TRBV18 with TRBJ1-2; 7 nucleotides match TRBD1. The V and J ends lost 2 bases and 0 bases, in that order; junction bases with no gene match: 6. The CDR3 has 16 amino acids. Germline V CDR1 and CDR2: KGHSH, LQKENI. The CDR3 nucleotides are TGTGCCAGCTCACCATCAGGACAGGCTTCTAACTATGGCTACACCTTC. It yields the protein CASSPSGQASNYGYTF.

The chain is built from TRBV27 and TRBJ2-7, with 9 bases identical to TRBD1. CDR1 is MNHEY and CDR2 is SMNVEV in the germline V gene (reference sequence). The V and J ends lost 1 base and 5 bases, in that order; junction bases with no gene match: 9. CDR3 length equals 16 residues. CDR3 coding DNA: TGTGCCAGCAGTTTATTGGCGGGGACAGGGAGGCACGAGCAGTACTTC. As protein: CASSLLAGTGRHEQYF.

The V and J genes are TRBV6-6 and TRBJ2-5; D unclear. V shed 2 bases and J shed 4 bases, with 8 bases lying between them. The V gene's germline CDR1 is MNHNY and CDR2 SVGAGI (reference sequence). There are 13 residues in the CDR3. CDR3 sequence reads: CASSYRRGETQYF. The CDR3 nucleotides read TGTGCCAGCAGTTACAGAAGAGGAGAGACCCAGTACTTC.

The chain couples TRBV28 to TRBJ1-2; 9 positions match TRBD1. The CDR3 runs to 16 residues. The germline V gene has CDR1 MDHEN and CDR2 SYDVKM. V lost 5 bases and J lost 5; bases outside the gene matches: 12. CDR3 protein: CASSPLGGQGFYGYTF. The CDR3 bases are TGTGCCAGCAGTCCCCTCGGCGGACAGGGGTTTTATGGCTACACCTTC.

This chain joins TRBV7-9 and TRBJ2-1, with D possibly matching TRBD1 (6 bases). The CDR3 covers 16 residues. CDR1 SEHNR and CDR2 FQNEAQ come from the germline V gene (reference sequence). V was pared by 4 bases and J by 0 bases, with 13 bases between. The CDR3 is CASSSHRVSSYNEQFF. Written as DNA, the CDR3 is TGTGCCAGCAGCTCCCACAGGGTAAGCTCCTACAATGAGCAGTTCTTC. Full variable domain (missing parts from reference TRBV7-9 and TRBJ2-1): DTGVSQNPRHKITKRGQNVTFRCDPISEHNRLYWYRQTLGQGPEFLTYFQNEAQLEKSRLLSDRFSAERPKGSFSTLEIQRTEQGDSAMYLCASSSHRVSSYNEQFFGPGTRLTVL.

The rearrangement links TRBV5-4 to TRBJ2-1; 11 nucleotides match TRBD2. J gave up 4 bases and V 0 bases, and 3 bases lay outside the gene matches. The CDR3 contains 16 residues. Germline CDR1 SGHNT, CDR2 YYREEE (reference sequence). CDR3 DNA sequence: TGTGCCAGCAGCTTGGCAAGACTAGCGGGGTACAATGAGCAGTTCTTC. It is translated as CASSLARLAGYNEQFF.

J is TRBJ2-1 and V is TRBV28; 10 bases align to TRBD2. CDR3 length: 17 amino acids. The V gene end was trimmed by 2 bases and the J gene end by 0 bases; junction bases not matched to a gene: 4. Looked up from germline, CDR1 is MDHEN and CDR2 is SYDVKM. The CDR3 region has the DNA TGTGCCAGCAGTTTAGGGGCTAGCGGGAGCTCCTACAATGAGCAGTTCTTC. It codes for CASSLGASGSSYNEQFF.

As to this clone: The identical CDR3 is also encoded by other nucleotide sequences in the sample. The chain joins TRBV5-1 to TRBJ2-5; 7 bases match TRBD1. V lost 0 bases, J lost 2 bases, and 1 base stayed unmatched. This CDR3 has 14 residues. The germline gives CDR1 SGHRS, CDR2 YFSETQ. The CDR3 here is CASSLGGQQETQYF. CDR3 DNA sequence: TGCGCCAGCAGCTTGGGGGGACAGCAAGAGACCCAGTACTTC. The whole variable domain, remainder taken from reference TRBV5-1 and TRBJ2-5, is KAGVTQTPRYLIKTRGQQVTLSCSPISGHRSVSWYQQTPGQGLQFLFEYFSETQRNKGNFPGRFSGRQFSNSRSEMNVSTLELGDSALYLCASSLGGQQETQYFGPGTRLLVL.

In DNA, the CDR3 is TGTGCCAGCAGCTCCGGGACACCTAGCACAGATACGCAGTATTTT. As protein: CASSSGTPSTDTQYF. The J gene is TRBJ2-3, the V gene TRBV5-8; a weak D match, TRBD1 (6 bases). V was shortened by 3 bases and J by 0 bases, with 11 bases between the two germline ends. CDR1 is SGHTS and CDR2 is YDEGEE in the germline V gene. The CDR3 covers 15 residues. The variable domain in full, with the rest retrieved from reference TRBV5-8 and TRBJ2-3, is EAGVTQSPTHLIKTRGQQATLRCSPISGHTSVYWYQQALGLGLQFLLWYDEGEERNRGNFPPRFSGRQFPNYSSELNVNALELEDSALYLCASSSGTPSTDTQYFGPGTRLTVL.

CDR3 bases: TGTGCCAGCAGTGACACCCCACTCGGTCAGACCCAGTACTTC. It codes for CASSDTPLGQTQYF. The chain joins TRBV2 to TRBJ2-5; D unclear. Trimming shortened V by 3 bases and J by 6 bases, and 14 bases separated the two germline ends. Germline CDR1 SNHLY, CDR2 FYNNEI. The CDR3 length is 14 residues.

This chain uses TRBV27 with TRBJ2-1; TRBD2 might be the D (6 bases). This CDR3 is built from 15 residues. Germline CDR1 reads MNHEY; CDR2 reads SMNVEV (reference sequence). The V end was cut by 7 bases, the J end by 7 bases, with 20 bases between. CDR3 bases: TGTGCCAGCAATCAAATAGCGGTACCTACGAATGAGCAGTTCTTC. Translation: CASNQIAVPTNEQFF.

Only one count was recorded for this clone. The rearrangement links TRBV5-5 to TRBJ2-1; D unresolved. CDR1 is SGHKS and CDR2 is YYEKEE in the germline V gene (reference sequence). The V gene lost 2 bases and the J gene lost 2 bases, with 11 bases spanning the gap. The CDR3 extends over 15 amino acids. The CDR3 sequence: CASSFEQMTYNEQFF. Written as DNA, the CDR3 is TGTGCCAGCAGCTTTGAACAGATGACCTACAATGAGCAGTTCTTC.

V and J are TRBV4-1 and TRBJ2-1; TRBD1 might be the D (6 bases). The CDR3 contains 17 residues. Germline V gene lookup returns CDR1 MGHRA and CDR2 YSYEKL. V shed 4 bases and J shed 0 bases, with 16 bases lying between them. The CDR3 DNA follows: TGCGCCAGCAGCCCCGGAGGACAGATCGCCTCCTACAATGAGCAGTTCTTC. Its translation is CASSPGGQIASYNEQFF.

CDR3 residues: CASGLDRGTQYF. As DNA, the CDR3 is TGTGCTAGTGGTTTGGACAGGGGAACGCAGTATTTT. The chain carries TRBV12-5 and TRBJ2-3, with TRBD1 identical over 7 bases. The CDR3 sequence is 12 residues long. V shed 1 base and J 9 bases; nucleotides not matched to a gene: 1. Germline V gene sequence: CDR1 LGHNT, CDR2 FRNRAP.

The chain carries TRBV10-3 and TRBJ1-5, with no clear D. Germline lookup yields CDR1 ENHRY and CDR2 SYGVKD. The germline V and J ends were trimmed by 5 bases and 1 base, with 3 bases remaining between them. This CDR3 has 12 amino acids. In DNA form, the CDR3 reads TGTGCCATCAGTCCGAGCAATCAGCCCCAGCATTTT. It codes for CAISPSNQPQHF.

The table lists this clone with a count of one. This chain links TRBV30 with TRBJ1-5, with TRBD1 identical over 10 bases. Germline-derived CDR1 and CDR2 are GTSNPN and SVGIG (reference sequence). CDR3 length equals 15 residues. V was pared by 2 bases and J by 6 bases, with 7 bases of the junction left unmatched. CDR3 sequence (DNA): TGTGCCTGGAGTAACGGACAGGGGGTAAGTCAGCCCCAGCATTTT. This translates into CAWSNGQGVSQPQHF.

The chain joins TRBV27 to TRBJ1-4, with D unresolved. CDR3 length: 14 residues. Germline assignment: CDR1 MNHEY and CDR2 SMNVEV (reference sequence). V was trimmed by 6 bases and J by 8 bases, leaving 16 bases between them. CDR3 residues: CASRPTQRFEKLFF. Here the CDR3 DNA reads TGTGCCAGCAGACCGACTCAAAGGTTCGAAAAACTGTTTTTT. Based on the CDR3 plus reference TRBV27 and TRBJ1-4, the full variable domain is EAQVTQNPRYLITVTGKKLTVTCSQNMNHEYMSWYRQDPGLGLRQIYYSMNVEVTDKGDVPEGYKVSRKEKRNFPLILESPSPNQTSLYFCASRPTQRFEKLFFGSGTQLSVL.

The chain links TRBV18 to TRBJ2-7, with 8 bases aligning to TRBD1. J was trimmed by 5 bases and V by 3 bases; bases with no gene match: 6. Looked up from germline, CDR1 is KGHSH and CDR2 is LQKENI. The CDR3 is 14 residues long. The CDR3 is CASSPDRVLNEQYF. The CDR3 region has the DNA TGTGCCAGCTCACCGGACAGGGTCTTGAACGAGCAGTACTTC. Drawing the rest from reference TRBV18 and TRBJ2-7, the complete variable domain is NAGVMQNPRHLVRRRGQEARLRCSPMKGHSHVYWYRQLPEEGLKFMVYLQKENIIDESGMPKERFSAEFPKEGPSILRIQQVVRGDSAAYFCASSPDRVLNEQYFGPGTRLTVT.

The chain links TRBV6-5 to TRBJ2-5, with D possibly TRBD2 on 6 matching bases. Trimming removed 1 base at V and 4 bases at J, with 16 bases between. Germline CDR1 MNHEY, CDR2 SVGAGI. The CDR3 spans 16 residues. The CDR3 DNA follows: TGTGCCAGCAGTTACTTAAGCTTGGGGGGACGAGAGACCCAGTACTTC. Translating it yields CASSYLSLGGRETQYF.

The gene calls are TRBV5-1 and TRBJ2-5; 8 nucleotides line up with TRBD2. Unmatched junction bases numbered 3, after V lost 0 bases and J lost 2 bases. The germline V gene encodes CDR1 SGHRS and CDR2 YFSETQ. The CDR3 length is 15 residues. The CDR3 bases are TGCGCCAGCAGCTTGGGGTTAGCGGGGCAAGAGACCCAGTACTTC. Protein: CASSLGLAGQETQYF.

V gene TRBV7-8 combines with J gene TRBJ2-6; perhaps TRBD1 as D (6 bases). V was cut by 5 bases and J by 0 bases, with 14 bases left in between. The length of the CDR3 is 17 residues. CDR1 is SGHVS and CDR2 is FQNEAQ in the germline V gene. This CDR3 reads CASSPLQGTSGANVLTF. The DNA for the CDR3 is TGTGCCAGCAGCCCCCTACAGGGAACCTCTGGGGCCAACGTCCTGACTTTC.

V and J are TRBV4-1 and TRBJ2-6, with TRBD1 matching over 9 bases. Germline V CDR1 and CDR2: MGHRA, YSYEKL. After removal of 3 bases from V and 0 bases from J, the junction contained 6 bases not matched to a gene. The CDR3 runs to 18 residues. As DNA, the CDR3 is TGCGCCAGCAGCCACACGGGACAGGGTCTCTCTGGGGCCAACGTCCTGACTTTC. This codes for CASSHTGQGLSGANVLTF.

The chain is built from TRBV27 and TRBJ1-4; D call uncertain. Trimming removed 6 bases at V and 6 bases at J, with 14 bases between. Germline loops: CDR1 MNHEY, CDR2 SMNVEV (reference sequence). This CDR3 spans 14 amino acids. CDR3 loop: CASRGGWWDEKLFF. DNA of the CDR3: TGTGCCAGCAGGGGAGGTTGGTGGGATGAAAAACTGTTTTTT.

This clone showed up just once. The rearrangement joins TRBV5-4 to TRBJ2-7, with TRBD1 matching 7 bases. Looked up from germline, CDR1 is SGHNT and CDR2 is YYREEE (reference sequence). Trimming took 0 bases from V and 6 from J; bases not matched to a gene: 9. The CDR3 loop spans 15 amino acids. The CDR3 DNA sequence: TGTGCCAGCAGCTTGGCCCACCTCACAGGGGTCGAGCAGTACTTC. Translation: CASSLAHLTGVEQYF.